What follows are 27 T cell receptor beta chains derived from one specimen sequenced in a study of T-cell memory formation after mild COVID-19. One entry per CDR3 protein results from TCRdb running MiXCR on the 5' RACE reads. The sample gives about 280,000 distinct CDR3 sequences, roughly 8.2% of which show up once; around a fifth is in the top ten. Sequenced sample: PBMCs or a T cell subset sorted from them (not recorded which). Receptors originate from a man between 18 and 35 years old who had mild COVID-19 (a few samples of this study predate the infection). Cell type and time point are not known.

The chain employs TRBV24-1 and TRBJ2-3, with 11 bases lining up with TRBD2. The CDR3 is 15 residues long. The germline CDR1 and CDR2 sequences are KGHDR and SFDVKD. V lost 7 bases, J lost 1 base, and 3 bases stayed unmatched. The CDR3 spells CATRPGLAGTDTQYF. Here the CDR3 DNA reads TGTGCCACCAGGCCGGGACTAGCGGGCACAGATACGCAGTATTTT.

This chain joins TRBV29-1 and TRBJ2-1; the D gene is possibly TRBD1 (6 bases). Germline assignment: CDR1 SQVTM and CDR2 ANQGSEA. This CDR3 region has 14 residues. Deletions cut 4 bases from V and 2 bases from J, with 12 bases between. The CDR3 spells CSVGQAIAYNEQFF. The CDR3 DNA reads as TGCAGCGTTGGACAGGCGATTGCCTACAATGAGCAGTTCTTC.

This clonotype has just a few counts. The CDR3 nucleotides are TGTGCCAGCAGTTTACCAGGGATCAATGAAGCTTTCTTT. It encodes CASSLPGINEAFF. The rearrangement joins TRBV12-3 or TRBV12-4 to TRBJ1-1; TRBD1 might be the D (5 bases). CDR3 length: 13 amino acids. Trimming cost V 2 bases and J 7 bases, with 11 bases left between them.

This clonotype has more than one count but fewer than ten. The CDR3 bases are TGTGCCACCGTGGGAGGGACAGGGAATCAGCCCCAGCATTTT. It encodes CATVGGTGNQPQHF. The chain couples TRBV15 to TRBJ1-5, with 9 bases fitting TRBD1. This CDR3 is built from 14 residues. Trimming cost V 8 bases and J 4 bases; bases outside gene matches: 6. Germline V gene sequence: CDR1 LNHNV, CDR2 YYDKDF (reference sequence).

The genes are TRBV11-2 and TRBJ1-1; TRBD1 aligns across 7 bases. CDR3 size: 14 residues. Looked up from germline, CDR1 is SGHAT and CDR2 is FQNNGV. The V and J ends lost 2 bases and 4 bases, in that order; junction bases with no gene match: 4. The chain's CDR3 is CASSLFPGGTEAFF. CDR3 in DNA: TGTGCCAGCAGCTTATTTCCAGGGGGCACTGAAGCTTTCTTT.

The V call is TRBV19, the J call TRBJ2-1, with 7 bases matching TRBD1. CDR3 size: 15 residues. In germline, CDR1 is LNHDA, CDR2 SQIVND (reference sequence). The trim removed 1 base at V and 7 bases at J, leaving 7 bases unmatched. The CDR3 here is CASSIVWQGVNEQFF. DNA of the CDR3: TGTGCCAGTAGTATAGTTTGGCAGGGGGTGAATGAGCAGTTCTTC. The entire variable domain, with the rest obtained from reference TRBV19 and TRBJ2-1, is as follows: DGGITQSPKYLFRKEGQNVTLSCEQNLNHDAMYWYRQDPGQGLRLIYYSQIVNDFQKGDIAEGYSVSREKKESFPLTVTSAQKNPTAFYLCASSIVWQGVNEQFFGPGTRLTVL.

The table lists this clonotype with many counts. The CDR3 region is CATSDGPTETQYF. CDR3 DNA sequence: TGTGCCACCAGTGATGGTCCTACGGAGACCCAGTACTTC. The rearrangement links TRBV24-1 to TRBJ2-5; D is uncertain. Per the germline V gene, CDR1 is KGHDR and CDR2 is SFDVKD. The CDR3 is made up of 13 amino acids. Trimming took off 3 bases at V and 5 bases at J, with 9 bases between the two ends.

This clonotype was recorded many times. J is TRBJ2-2 and V is TRBV5-1; TRBD1 aligns across 7 bases. The CDR3 covers 13 residues. V lost 4 bases to trimming and J lost 6 bases; unmatched junction nucleotides: 3. Germline assignment: CDR1 SGHRS and CDR2 YFSETQ. CDR3 protein: CASSPDRAGELFF. DNA for the CDR3: TGCGCCAGCAGCCCCGACAGGGCCGGGGAGCTGTTTTTT.

This chain joins TRBV10-3 and TRBJ1-2; possibly TRBD1 for D (6 bases). The V end lost 2 bases, the J end lost 8 bases, and 9 bases lay between the germline ends. The CDR3 totals 12 residues. CDR1 is ENHRY, CDR2 SYGVKD, per germline. The chain's CDR3 is CAISEGQRGYTF. The CDR3 DNA is TGTGCCATCAGTGAGGGACAGAGGGGCTACACCTTC.

This clonotype has only a few counts. V gene TRBV4-2 combines with J gene TRBJ1-4; possibly TRBD1 for D (6 bases). The CDR3 length is 15 residues. Germline CDR1 LGHNA, CDR2 YNFKEQ. V was pared by 0 bases and J by 7 bases, with 12 bases between. The CDR3 region has the DNA TGTGCCAGCAGCCAAGATTACAGGGATGGTGAAAAACTGTTTTTT. Encoded protein: CASSQDYRDGEKLFF.

There are many counts of this clonotype. The gene calls are TRBV5-1 and TRBJ2-5; D assignment may be TRBD1 or TRBD2 (5 bases each). CDR1 and CDR2 (germline): SGHRS, YFSETQ. V gave up 1 base and J gave up 4 bases, with 8 bases separating them. The CDR3 has 13 residues. CDR3 in DNA: TGCGCCAGCAGCTTGTACGGGACAGAGACCCAGTACTTC. Its translation is CASSLYGTETQYF.

This clonotype was picked up a small number of times. The V call is TRBV6-5, the J call TRBJ1-3; D is ambiguous. Germline CDR1 and CDR2: MNHEY and SVGAGI. The CDR3 has 12 residues. The V and J ends lost 8 bases and 0 bases respectively, with 5 bases between them. This CDR3 is CASLSSGNTIYF. The CDR3 nucleotides read TGTGCCAGCCTTAGCTCTGGAAACACCATATATTTT.

This sequence joins TRBV4-1 and TRBJ2-7, with TRBD2 identical over 11 bases. This CDR3 contains 14 residues. The trim removed 4 bases at V and 4 bases at J, leaving 3 bases unmatched. Germline V gives CDR1 MGHRA, CDR2 YSYEKL. CDR3 amino acids: CASSRGTSGYEQYF. In DNA form, the CDR3 reads TGCGCCAGCAGCCGAGGGACTAGCGGTTACGAGCAGTACTTC.

The chain combines TRBV7-9 with TRBJ2-7, with 9 bases lining up with TRBD1. CDR1 is SEHNR, CDR2 FQNEAQ, per germline (reference sequence). V was pared by 4 bases and J by 6 bases, with 10 bases of the junction left unmatched. The CDR3 has 15 residues. The CDR3 spells CASSSGTGRLGEQYV. Written as DNA, the CDR3 is TGTGCCAGCAGCTCCGGGACAGGGCGCTTGGGCGAGCAGTACGTC.

This clonotype was seen more than once but under ten times. The V call is TRBV7-2, the J call TRBJ2-1, with 8 bases matching TRBD1. Looked up from germline, CDR1 is SGHTA and CDR2 is FQGNSA. The CDR3 consists of 15 residues. V was pared by 3 bases and J by 7 bases, with 8 bases of the junction left unmatched. The CDR3 here is CASSFRAGGGNEQFF. In DNA, the CDR3 is TGTGCCAGCAGCTTTAGGGCAGGGGGCGGAAATGAGCAGTTCTTC.

In its sample, this clonotype was seen a few times. The CDR3 loop is CASSLGFGHNQPQHF. The CDR3 DNA follows: TGTGCCAGCAGCTTAGGTTTTGGGCACAATCAGCCCCAGCATTTT. V usage is TRBV7-9 and J usage is TRBJ1-5; no definite D call. The V and J ends lost 1 base and 3 bases respectively, with 10 bases between them. The CDR3 contains 15 residues. CDR1 SEHNR and CDR2 FQNEAQ come from the germline V gene (reference sequence). Combining the CDR3 with reference TRBV7-9 and TRBJ1-5 gives the whole variable domain DTGVSQNPRHKITKRGQNVTFRCDPISEHNRLYWYRQTLGQGPEFLTYFQNEAQLEKSRLLSDRFSAERPKGSFSTLEIQRTEQGDSAMYLCASSLGFGHNQPQHFGDGTRLSIL.

The chain uses TRBV14 and TRBJ2-4; TRBD2 matches 7 bases. V was pared by 3 bases and J by 6 bases, with 8 bases of the junction left unmatched. Germline V lookup: CDR1 SGHDN, CDR2 FVKESK. The CDR3 sequence is 15 residues long. CDR3 residues: CASSHPTSFGNIQYF. In DNA, the CDR3 is TGTGCCAGCAGCCACCCGACTAGCTTCGGAAACATTCAGTACTTC.

This clonotype was observed a handful of times. The chain links TRBV4-3 to TRBJ1-5; no clear D. CDR1 LGHNA and CDR2 YSLEER come from the germline V gene. Trimming left V 1 base short and J 4 bases short, with 11 bases between. This CDR3 comprises 15 residues. The CDR3 spells CASSQVRFPNQPQHF. Written as DNA, the CDR3 is TGCGCCAGCAGCCAAGTAAGGTTTCCGAATCAGCCCCAGCATTTT.

This clonotype has just a few counts. The V and J genes are TRBV10-3 and TRBJ2-5; TRBD1 agrees at 8 bases. CDR1 ENHRY and CDR2 SYGVKD come from the germline V gene. V was clipped by 4 bases and J by 5 bases; unmatched bases: 6. This CDR3 has 14 residues. CDR3 sequence: CAISAADREETQYF. CDR3 nucleotide sequence: TGTGCCATCAGTGCCGCGGACAGGGAGGAGACCCAGTACTTC.

This clonotype has at least ten counts. The rearrangement links TRBV20-1 to TRBJ2-7; the D gene is possibly TRBD2 (5 bases). Deletions cut 3 bases from V and 0 bases from J, with 12 bases between. Germline assignment: CDR1 DFQATT and CDR2 SNEGSKA (reference sequence). The CDR3 extends over 14 amino acids. CDR3 region: CSARDLLSSYEQYV. As DNA, the CDR3 is TGCAGTGCTAGGGACTTACTGAGCTCCTACGAGCAGTACGTC.

This rearrangement joins TRBV7-9 to TRBJ2-7; D is possibly TRBD1 (5 bases). The CDR3 is made up of 11 amino acids. Germline V lookup: CDR1 SEHNR, CDR2 FQNEAQ (reference sequence). Trimming removed 8 bases from V and 4 bases from J, with 9 bases in between. The CDR3 DNA follows: TGTGCCAGCTCCAGGGAATACGAGCAGTACTTC. It yields the protein CASSREYEQYF.

This clonotype was seen at least ten times. The chain links TRBV7-6 to TRBJ1-3; no reliable D call. Germline-derived CDR1 and CDR2 are SGHVS and FNYEAQ. The CDR3 is 16 amino acids. The V gene lost 5 bases and the J gene lost 0 bases, with 14 bases spanning the gap. This CDR3 reads CASSQVGFDSGNTIYF. The CDR3 DNA follows: TGTGCCAGCAGCCAAGTGGGCTTCGACTCTGGAAACACCATATATTTT.

V is TRBV11-1 and J is TRBJ2-3; D perhaps matches TRBD2 (6 bases). The CDR3 is 14 amino acids. Trimming cost V 3 bases and J 6 bases, with 13 bases left between them. Germline V gene data show CDR1 as SGHAT and CDR2 as FQDESV (reference sequence). CDR3 amino acids: CASSFRGGVDTQYF. CDR3 coding DNA: TGTGCCAGCAGCTTCCGGGGAGGCGTGGATACGCAGTATTTT. Full variable domain (remainder filled in from reference TRBV11-1 and TRBJ2-3): EAEVAQSPRYKITEKSQAVAFWCDPISGHATLYWYRQILGQGPELLVQFQDESVVDDSQLPKDRFSAERLKGVDSTLKIQPAELGDSAMYLCASSFRGGVDTQYFGPGTRLTVL.

The gene calls are TRBV7-6 and TRBJ1-3, with 7 bases fitting TRBD1. With V trimmed by 5 bases and J by 3 bases, 13 bases remained unmatched. The CDR3 covers 17 residues. Germline V gene data show CDR1 as SGHVS and CDR2 as FNYEAQ. This CDR3 reads CASSPGGAGTGGNTIYF. CDR3 DNA: TGTGCCAGCAGCCCAGGGGGGGCCGGGACTGGTGGAAACACCATATATTTT. The entire variable domain, with the rest obtained from reference TRBV7-6 and TRBJ1-3, is as follows: GAGVSQSPRYKVTKRGQDVALRCDPISGHVSLYWYRQALGQGPEFLTYFNYEAQQDKSGLPNDRFSAERPEGSISTLTIQRTEQRDSAMYRCASSPGGAGTGGNTIYFGEGSWLTVV.

This chain uses TRBV24-1 with TRBJ2-3; D is uncertain. Germline V lookup: CDR1 KGHDR, CDR2 SFDVKD. The V end lost 9 bases, the J end lost 6 bases, and 9 bases lay between the germline ends. The CDR3 is 11 residues long. CDR3 sequence reads: CATRRRDTQYF. CDR3 nucleotide sequence: TGTGCCACCCGCCGACGGGATACGCAGTATTTT.

This clonotype showed up just a few times. The chain joins TRBV12-5 to TRBJ2-7, with D possibly called TRBD1 or TRBD2 (5 bases each). Germline assignment: CDR1 LGHNT and CDR2 FRNRAP. The CDR3 is 13 amino acids. The germline V and J ends were trimmed by 7 bases and 1 base, with 11 bases remaining between them. The CDR3 reads CASARDLSYEQYF. DNA for the CDR3: TGTGCTAGTGCCAGGGACCTTTCCTACGAGCAGTACTTC.

The V call is TRBV7-3, the J call TRBJ2-1, with no clear D. Trimming took 4 bases from V and 2 from J, leaving 6 bases between them. The CDR3 loop spans 13 amino acids. Germline loops: CDR1 SGHTA, CDR2 FQGTGA. The CDR3 loop is CASSSLAYNEQFF. The CDR3 DNA follows: TGTGCCAGCAGCTCCTTGGCCTACAATGAGCAGTTCTTC.